The clone carrying this T cell receptor (beta chain) showed up just once. What it binds is not known. The germline gives CDR1 WNHNN, CDR2 SYGVQD (reference sequence). The CDR3 spans 19 residues. The V gene end was trimmed by 6 bases and the J gene end by 3 bases; junction bases not matched to a gene: 13. This sample was taken from a study of vaccination effects on CD4 cells after COVID-19. Overall study results and limits: Nearly all vaccine-induced clones in healthy recipients recognized only SARS-CoV-2.

Measured with immunoSEQ multiplex PCR; TCRdb has only the in-frame clones, and not every one. The data show more than 60,000 clones, with around 70% seen just once and under 2.5% held by the top ten. At the end of more than 8 days of culture, CD4+ T cells were isolated. Participants got two doses of BNT162b2 or mRNA-1273 vaccine. In the vaccine recipients, nucleocapsid antibodies were negative and there was no prior SARS-CoV-2 infection. Each culture had half its medium swapped for IL-2 medium on days 3 and 7. This material consisted of CD4+ T cells from PBMCs cultured without peptide, taken after COVID-19 vaccination. The TCR sequence derives from a human donor who received a COVID-19 vaccine. The chain employs TRBV10-1 and TRBJ2-3; 15 bases match TRBD2. The DNA for the CDR3 is TGCGCCAGCAGCGCGGGACTAGCGGGGGGCCGAGGTAGAACAGATACGCAGTATTTT. Translating gives CASSAGLAGGRGRTDTQYF.